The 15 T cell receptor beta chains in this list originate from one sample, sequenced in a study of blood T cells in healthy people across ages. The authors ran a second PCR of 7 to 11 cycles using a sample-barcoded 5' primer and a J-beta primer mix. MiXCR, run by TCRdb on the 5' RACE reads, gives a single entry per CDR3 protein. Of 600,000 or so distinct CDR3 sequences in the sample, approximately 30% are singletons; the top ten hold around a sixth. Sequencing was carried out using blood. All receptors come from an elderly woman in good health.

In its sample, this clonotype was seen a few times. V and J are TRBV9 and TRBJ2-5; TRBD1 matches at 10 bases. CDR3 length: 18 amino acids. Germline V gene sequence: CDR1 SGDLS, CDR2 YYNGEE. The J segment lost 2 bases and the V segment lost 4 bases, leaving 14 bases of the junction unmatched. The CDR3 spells CASSPTSPGQGFQETQYF. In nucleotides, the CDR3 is TGTGCCAGCAGCCCAACGTCACCGGGACAGGGGTTTCAAGAGACCCAGTACTTC.

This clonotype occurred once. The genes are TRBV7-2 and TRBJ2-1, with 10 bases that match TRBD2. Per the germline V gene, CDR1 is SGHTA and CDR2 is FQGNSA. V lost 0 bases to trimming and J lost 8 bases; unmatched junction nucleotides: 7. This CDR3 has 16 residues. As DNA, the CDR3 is TGTGCCAGCAGCTTAGCCCCTAGCGGGGGCGGGCATGAGCAGTTCTTC. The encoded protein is CASSLAPSGGGHEQFF.

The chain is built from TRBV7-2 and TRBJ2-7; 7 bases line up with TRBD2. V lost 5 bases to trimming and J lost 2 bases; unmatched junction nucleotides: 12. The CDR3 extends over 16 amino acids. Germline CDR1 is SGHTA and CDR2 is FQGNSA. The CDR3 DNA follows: TGTGCCAGCAGCCCCGACCCCCTACTAGCGACCTACGAGCAGTACTTC. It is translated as CASSPDPLLATYEQYF.

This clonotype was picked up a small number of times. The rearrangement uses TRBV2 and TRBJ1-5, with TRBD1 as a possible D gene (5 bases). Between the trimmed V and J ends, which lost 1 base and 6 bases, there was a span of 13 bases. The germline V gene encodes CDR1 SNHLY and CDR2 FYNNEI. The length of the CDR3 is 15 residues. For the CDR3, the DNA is TGTGCCAGCAGTGAAGGGTCGACCGGGGCTCAGCCCCAGCATTTT. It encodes CASSEGSTGAQPQHF.

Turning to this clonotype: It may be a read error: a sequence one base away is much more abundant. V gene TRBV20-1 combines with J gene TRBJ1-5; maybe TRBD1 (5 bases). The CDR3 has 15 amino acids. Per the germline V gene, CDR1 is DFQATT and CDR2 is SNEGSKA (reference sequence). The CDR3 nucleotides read TGCAGTGCTGGAGATCCCTCAGGGAGCAATCAGCCCCAGCATTTT. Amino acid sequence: CSAGDPSGSNQPQHF.

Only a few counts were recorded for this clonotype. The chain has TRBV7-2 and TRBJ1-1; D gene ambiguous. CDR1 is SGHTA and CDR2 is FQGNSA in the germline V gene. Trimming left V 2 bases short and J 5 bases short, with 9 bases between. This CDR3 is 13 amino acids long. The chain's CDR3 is CASSLQRATEAFF. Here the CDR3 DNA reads TGTGCCAGCAGCTTACAGAGGGCGACTGAAGCTTTCTTT.

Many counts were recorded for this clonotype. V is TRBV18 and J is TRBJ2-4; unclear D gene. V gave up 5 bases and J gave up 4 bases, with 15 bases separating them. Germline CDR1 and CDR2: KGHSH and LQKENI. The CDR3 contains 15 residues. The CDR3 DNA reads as TGTGCCAGCTCAGCCGGACCGGGTGGGAAAAACATTCAGTACTTC. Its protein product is CASSAGPGGKNIQYF.

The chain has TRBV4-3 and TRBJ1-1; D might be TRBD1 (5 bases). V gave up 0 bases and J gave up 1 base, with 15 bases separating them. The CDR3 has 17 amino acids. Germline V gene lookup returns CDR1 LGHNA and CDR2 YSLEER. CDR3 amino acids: CASSQESRRGPNTEAFF. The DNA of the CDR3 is TGCGCCAGCAGCCAAGAATCAAGGAGGGGCCCGAACACTGAAGCTTTCTTT.

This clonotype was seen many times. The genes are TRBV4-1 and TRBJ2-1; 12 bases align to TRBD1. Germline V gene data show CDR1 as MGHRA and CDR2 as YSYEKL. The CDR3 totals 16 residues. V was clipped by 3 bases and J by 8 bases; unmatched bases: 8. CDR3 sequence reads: CASSQTGTGGVYEQFF. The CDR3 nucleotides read TGCGCCAGCAGCCAGACCGGGACAGGGGGCGTCTATGAGCAGTTCTTC.

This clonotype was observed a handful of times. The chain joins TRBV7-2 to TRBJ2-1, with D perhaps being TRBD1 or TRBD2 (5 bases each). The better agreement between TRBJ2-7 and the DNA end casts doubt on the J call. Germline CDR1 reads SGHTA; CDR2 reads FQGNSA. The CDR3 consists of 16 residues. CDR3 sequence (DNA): TGTGCCAGCAGCTTAGAGGGTTCGGGGCAATACAATGAGCAGTACTTC. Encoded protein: CASSLEGSGQYNEQYF.

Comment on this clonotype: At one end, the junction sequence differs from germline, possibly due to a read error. CDR3 sequence (DNA): TGCGCCAGCAGCCTAGGACAGGGGTCCTGCAATGAGCAGTTCTTC. Protein: CASSLGQGSCNEQFF. The chain employs TRBV5-1 and TRBJ2-1; TRBD1 matches at 9 bases. The germline V gene encodes CDR1 SGHRS and CDR2 YFSETQ. The CDR3 has 15 amino acids.

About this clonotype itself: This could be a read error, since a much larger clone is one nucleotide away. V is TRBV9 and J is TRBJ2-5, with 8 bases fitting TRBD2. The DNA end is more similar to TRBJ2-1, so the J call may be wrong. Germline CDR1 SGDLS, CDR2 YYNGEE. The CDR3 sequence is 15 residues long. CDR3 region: CASSRTSLPGETQFF. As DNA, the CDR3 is TGTGCCAGCAGCAGGACTAGCCTCCCCGGGGAGACCCAGTTCTTC.

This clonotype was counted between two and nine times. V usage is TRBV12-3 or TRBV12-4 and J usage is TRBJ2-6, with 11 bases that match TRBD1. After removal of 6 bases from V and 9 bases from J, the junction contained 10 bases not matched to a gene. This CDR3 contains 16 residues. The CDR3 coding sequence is TGTGCCAGCAGAACCGGGACAGGGGGTCGGAACAACGTCCTGACTTTC. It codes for CASRTGTGGRNNVLTF.

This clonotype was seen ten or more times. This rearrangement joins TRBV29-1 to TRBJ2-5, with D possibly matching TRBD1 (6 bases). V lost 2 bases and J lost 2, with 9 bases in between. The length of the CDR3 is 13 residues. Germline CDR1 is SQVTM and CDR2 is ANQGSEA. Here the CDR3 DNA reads TGCAGCGTTGAACAGGGGCCACAAGAGACCCAGTACTTC. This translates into CSVEQGPQETQYF. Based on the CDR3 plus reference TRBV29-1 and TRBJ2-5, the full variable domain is SAVISQKPSRDICQRGTSLTIQCQVDSQVTMMFWYRQQPGQSLTLIATANQGSEATYESGFVIDKFPISRPNLTFSTLTVSNMSPEDSSIYLCSVEQGPQETQYFGPGTRLLVL.

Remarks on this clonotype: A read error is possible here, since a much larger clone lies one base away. CDR3 residues: CAGSQEVLPAYEQYF. Written as DNA, the CDR3 is TGTGCCGGCAGCCAAGAGGTCTTACCCGCCTACGAGCAGTACTTC. V usage is TRBV3-1 and J usage is TRBJ2-7; D is unresolved. CDR1 is LGHDT, CDR2 YNNKEL, per germline (reference sequence). This CDR3 is 15 amino acids long.